Listed here are 13 T cell receptor beta chains from one sample, sequenced in a study of T cells in localized non-small cell lung cancer. Profiled with immunoSEQ multiplex PCR; TCRdb holds only in-frame clones, not every one. The table lists about 70,000 clones, approximately 88% of them singletons. The material sequenced was peripheral blood, taken before any cancer treatment. These receptors all come from a female donor of 60 years or more with stage I lung adenocarcinoma.

The chain combines TRBV4-3 with TRBJ1-3; D uncertain. This CDR3 spans 12 amino acids. The germline V gene encodes CDR1 LGHNA and CDR2 YSLEER. The germline V and J ends were trimmed by 11 bases and 0 bases, with 8 bases remaining between them. The CDR3 coding sequence is TGCGCCTCCGGTAGCTCTGGAAACACCATATATTTT. It is translated as CASGSSGNTIYF.

The chain combines TRBV6-5 with TRBJ2-4, with a weak D call TRBD2 (5 bases). This CDR3 region has 15 residues. The germline CDR1 and CDR2 sequences are MNHEY and SVGAGI. V was cut by 6 bases and J by 5 bases, with 17 bases left in between. The CDR3 DNA reads TGTGCCAGCAGCCGATCCTCCGGGATAGAAAACATTCAGTACTTC. Amino acid sequence: CASSRSSGIENIQYF.

The gene calls are TRBV11-3 and TRBJ1-6; TRBD1 aligns across 7 bases. The junction had 7 bases not matched to a gene; V was cut back by 7 bases and J by 7 bases. The CDR3 is 14 residues long. CDR1 SGHNT and CDR2 YENEEA come from the germline V gene. Written as DNA, the CDR3 is TGTGCCAGCAACCAACAGGGGAGCAATTCACCCCTCCACTTT. As protein: CASNQQGSNSPLHF.

V and J are TRBV28 and TRBJ2-5, with TRBD2 matching 12 bases. V dropped 3 bases and J dropped 5; count of bases not matched to a gene: 13. Per the germline V gene, CDR1 is MDHEN and CDR2 is SYDVKM. This CDR3 spans 18 amino acids. CDR3: CASSFSITGLAGYETQYF. The CDR3 nucleotides are TGTGCCAGCAGTTTTTCGATTACGGGACTAGCGGGCTATGAGACCCAGTACTTC. Filled out from reference TRBV28 and TRBJ2-5, the complete variable domain reads DVKVTQSSRYLVKRTGEKVFLECVQDMDHENMFWYRQDPGLGLRLIYFSYDVKMKEKGDIPEGYSVSREKKERFSLILESASTNQTSMYLCASSFSITGLAGYETQYFGPGTRLLVL.

The J gene is TRBJ1-1, the V gene TRBV5-1, with TRBD1 matching over 8 bases. CDR3 length: 16 amino acids. The junction had 10 bases not matched to a gene; V was cut back by 2 bases and J by 4 bases. The germline CDR1 and CDR2 sequences are SGHRS and YFSETQ. In DNA form, the CDR3 reads TGCGCCAGCAGCTTCGTGCCAGGGGGCTTAGGCACTGAAGCTTTCTTT. This codes for CASSFVPGGLGTEAFF.

The gene calls are TRBV4-2 and TRBJ2-3, with D possibly TRBD2 on 5 matching bases. Trimming stripped 2 bases from V and 1 base from J, with 10 bases between. The CDR3 runs to 15 residues. Per germline, CDR1 LGHNA and CDR2 YNFKEQ. This CDR3 is CASSQIGGRTDTQYF. Here the CDR3 DNA reads TGTGCCAGCAGCCAAATCGGCGGGCGCACAGATACGCAGTATTTT.

V is TRBV18 and J is TRBJ2-5, with 14 positions matching TRBD2. V lost 0 bases to trimming and J lost 7 bases; unmatched junction nucleotides: 1. Germline V gives CDR1 KGHSH, CDR2 LQKENI. The CDR3 runs to 15 residues. The CDR3 DNA follows: TGTGCCAGCTCACCACCGGGACTAGCGGGGGTGACCCAGTACTTC. Translating it yields CASSPPGLAGVTQYF.

The chain has TRBV11-2 and TRBJ1-1; D not resolved. Germline CDR1 and CDR2: SGHAT and FQNNGV. The CDR3 loop spans 12 amino acids. Trimming cost V 5 bases and J 7 bases, with 11 bases left between them. The CDR3, as DNA: TGTGCCAGCAGCCCCCAAGGATTTGAAGCTTTCTTT. It translates to CASSPQGFEAFF.

This clone was observed once. The V gene is TRBV15, the J gene TRBJ2-5, with 8 positions matching TRBD2. This CDR3 is 14 amino acids long. The V segment lost 0 bases and the J segment 4 bases; nucleotides outside the gene matches: 1. Germline V gene lookup returns CDR1 LNHNV and CDR2 YYDKDF (reference sequence). This CDR3 is CATSRDREGETQYF. For the CDR3, the DNA is TGTGCCACCAGCAGAGATCGGGAGGGAGAGACCCAGTACTTC.

This clone has only one observation. The chain links TRBV7-2 to TRBJ1-6; no definite D call. Germline loops: CDR1 SGHTA, CDR2 FQGNSA. Trimming removed 5 bases from V and 13 bases from J, with 15 bases in between. This CDR3 is built from 13 residues. DNA for the CDR3: TGTGCCAGCAGCCATCGGGCTAGAAATCCCCTCCACTTT. Translating it yields CASSHRARNPLHF.

The chain links TRBV28 to TRBJ1-1; 8 bases are a match to TRBD1. Trimming at V came to 5 bases and at J to 8 bases, leaving 7 bases not matched to a gene. The CDR3 runs to 13 residues. Looked up from germline, CDR1 is MDHEN and CDR2 is SYDVKM. The CDR3 bases are TGTGCCAGCAGTCAAAATGACAGGGGCGAAGCTTTCTTT. Protein: CASSQNDRGEAFF.

This sequence joins TRBV15 and TRBJ1-2; D possibly corresponds to TRBD1 (6 bases). The CDR3 runs 20 residues. V lost 0 bases to trimming and J lost 8 bases, with 31 bases between them. Germline loops: CDR1 LNHNV, CDR2 YYDKDF (reference sequence). Here the CDR3 reads CATSRDLIGRFDRPLSGYTF. DNA for the CDR3: TGTGCCACCAGCAGAGATCTGATTGGGCGATTCGACAGGCCTCTTTCGGGCTACACCTTC.

V usage is TRBV4-1 and J usage is TRBJ2-2; 13 bases fit TRBD2. After removal of 2 bases from V and 0 bases from J, the junction contained 9 bases not matched to a gene. Germline values: CDR1 MGHRA, CDR2 YSYEKL. The length of the CDR3 is 20 residues. CDR3 DNA sequence: TGCGCCAGCAGCCAACTCCGGGGACTAGCGGGGAAAACGAACACCGGGGAGCTGTTTTTT. It yields the protein CASSQLRGLAGKTNTGELFF.